This T cell receptor (beta chain) was captured in a study of blood T cell repertoires in COVID-19. Study-level information: Samples representing acute and convalescent COVID-19 were sourced from the United States, Italy and Spain. PBMCs, B-cell-depleted T cells, or T cells were the source of the cDNA or gDNA that made up the material.

The germline V gene has CDR1 MDHEN and CDR2 SYDVKM. This CDR3 comprises 12 residues. V dropped 5 bases and J dropped 6; count of bases not matched to a gene: 3. As originally analysed: For nucleated cells, counts were estimated from reference gene primer amplification. TCRdb's table, derived via immunoSEQ multiplex PCR, lists solely in-frame clones and lacks some. The D gene and trimming were derived from the DNA, and the V and J assignments and clone size from that table. This table has 55,000 or so clones, roughly 85% appearing once. Sequencing was done on a sample of peripheral blood. The receptor comes from a human donor in a cohort sampled during active COVID-19. The chain employs TRBV28 and TRBJ1-2; 7 nucleotides line up with TRBD1. CDR3 residues: CASSQTGNGYTF. The CDR3, as DNA: TGTGCCAGCAGTCAGACAGGGAATGGCTACACCTTC.